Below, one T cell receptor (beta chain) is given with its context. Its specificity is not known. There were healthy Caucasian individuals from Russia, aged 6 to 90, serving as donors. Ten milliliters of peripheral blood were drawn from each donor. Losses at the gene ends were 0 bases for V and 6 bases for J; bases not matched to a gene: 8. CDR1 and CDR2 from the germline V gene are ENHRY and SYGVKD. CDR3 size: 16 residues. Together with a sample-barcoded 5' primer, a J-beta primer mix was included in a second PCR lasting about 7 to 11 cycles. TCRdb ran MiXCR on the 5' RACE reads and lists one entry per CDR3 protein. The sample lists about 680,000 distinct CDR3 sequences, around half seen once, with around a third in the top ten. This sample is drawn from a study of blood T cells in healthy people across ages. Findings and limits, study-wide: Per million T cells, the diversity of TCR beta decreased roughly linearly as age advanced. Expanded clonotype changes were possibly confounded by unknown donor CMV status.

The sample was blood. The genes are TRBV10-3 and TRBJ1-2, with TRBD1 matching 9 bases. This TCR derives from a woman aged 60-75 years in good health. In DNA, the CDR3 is TGTGCCATCAGTGAGTCAAGTCCCGGGACAGGGAATGGCTACACCTTC. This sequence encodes CAISESSPGTGNGYTF.